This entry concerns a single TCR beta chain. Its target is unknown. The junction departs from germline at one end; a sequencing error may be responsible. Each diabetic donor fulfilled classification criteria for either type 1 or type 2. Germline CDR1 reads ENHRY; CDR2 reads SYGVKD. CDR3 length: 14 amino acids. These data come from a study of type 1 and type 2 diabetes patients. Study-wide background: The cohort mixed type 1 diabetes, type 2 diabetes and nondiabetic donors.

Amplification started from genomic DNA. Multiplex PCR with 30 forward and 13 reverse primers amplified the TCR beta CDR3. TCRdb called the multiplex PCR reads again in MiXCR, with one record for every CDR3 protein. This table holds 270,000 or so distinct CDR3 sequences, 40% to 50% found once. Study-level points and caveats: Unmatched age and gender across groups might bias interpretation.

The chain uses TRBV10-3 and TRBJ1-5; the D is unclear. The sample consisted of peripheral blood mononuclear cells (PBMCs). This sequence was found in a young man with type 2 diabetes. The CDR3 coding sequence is TGTGCCACCAGTGAGTCCCTAGCTAGGCAGCCCCAGCATTTT. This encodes CATSESLARQPQHF.